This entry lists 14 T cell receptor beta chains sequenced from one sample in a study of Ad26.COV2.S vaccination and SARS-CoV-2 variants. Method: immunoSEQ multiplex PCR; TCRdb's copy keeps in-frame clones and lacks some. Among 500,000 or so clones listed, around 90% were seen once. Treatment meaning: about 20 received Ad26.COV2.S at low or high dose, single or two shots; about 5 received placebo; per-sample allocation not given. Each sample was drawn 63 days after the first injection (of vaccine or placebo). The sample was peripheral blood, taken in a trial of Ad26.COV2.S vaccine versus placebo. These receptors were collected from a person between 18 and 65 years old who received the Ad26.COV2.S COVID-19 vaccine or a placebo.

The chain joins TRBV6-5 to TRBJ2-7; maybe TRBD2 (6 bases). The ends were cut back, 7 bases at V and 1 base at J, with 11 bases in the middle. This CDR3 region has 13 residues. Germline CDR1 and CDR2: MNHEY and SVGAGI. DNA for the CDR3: TGTGCCAGCACTGCGGGGCCTTCCTACGAGCAGTACTTC. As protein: CASTAGPSYEQYF.

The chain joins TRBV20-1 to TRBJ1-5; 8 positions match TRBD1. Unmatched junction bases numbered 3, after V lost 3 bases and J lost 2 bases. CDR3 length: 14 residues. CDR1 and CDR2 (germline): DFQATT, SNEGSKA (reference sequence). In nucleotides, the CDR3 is TGCAGTGCTAGTCAGGGGGCAGGCAATCAGCCCCAGCATTTT. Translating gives CSASQGAGNQPQHF.

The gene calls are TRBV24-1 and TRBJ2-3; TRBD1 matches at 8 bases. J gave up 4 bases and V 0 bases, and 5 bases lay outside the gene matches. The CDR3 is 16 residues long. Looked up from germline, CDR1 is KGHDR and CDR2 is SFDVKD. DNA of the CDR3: TGTGCCACCAGTGATTTGCAAGGGACAGGAGCAGATACGCAGTATTTT. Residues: CATSDLQGTGADTQYF.

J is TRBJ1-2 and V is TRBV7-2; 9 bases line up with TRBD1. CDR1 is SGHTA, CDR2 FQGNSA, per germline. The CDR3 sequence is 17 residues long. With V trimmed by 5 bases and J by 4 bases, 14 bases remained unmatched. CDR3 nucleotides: TGTGCCAGCAGCCATTCTCCCGGGACAGGGTTCGGCTATGGCTACACCTTC. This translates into CASSHSPGTGFGYGYTF.

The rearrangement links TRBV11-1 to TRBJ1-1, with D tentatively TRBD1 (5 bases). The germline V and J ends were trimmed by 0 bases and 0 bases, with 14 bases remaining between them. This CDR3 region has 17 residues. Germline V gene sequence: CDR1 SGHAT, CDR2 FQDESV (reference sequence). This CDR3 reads CASSLAPGGTMNTEAFF. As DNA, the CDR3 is TGTGCCAGCAGCTTAGCGCCGGGGGGGACCATGAACACTGAAGCTTTCTTT.

CDR3 nucleotides: TGTGCCAGCAGCCCCGGACAGGGGACTAGCACAGATACGCAGTATTTT. Protein product: CASSPGQGTSTDTQYF. The J gene is TRBJ2-3, the V gene TRBV7-2; TRBD1 agrees at 9 bases. Germline CDR1 is SGHTA and CDR2 is FQGNSA. This CDR3 has 16 amino acids. With V trimmed by 5 bases and J by 0 bases, 6 bases remained unmatched. Full variable domain (outside the CDR3, taken from reference TRBV7-2 and TRBJ2-3): GAGVSQSPSNKVTEKGKDVELRCDPISGHTALYWYRQSLGQGLEFLIYFQGNSAPDKSGLPSDRFSAERTGGSVSTLTIQRTQQEDSAVYLCASSPGQGTSTDTQYFGPGTRLTVL.

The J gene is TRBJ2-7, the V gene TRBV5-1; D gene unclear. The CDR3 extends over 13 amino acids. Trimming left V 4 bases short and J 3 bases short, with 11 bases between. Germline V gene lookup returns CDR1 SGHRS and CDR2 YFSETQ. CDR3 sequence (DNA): TGCGCCAGCAGCAACGAGGTGGGCTACGAGCAGTACTTC. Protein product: CASSNEVGYEQYF.

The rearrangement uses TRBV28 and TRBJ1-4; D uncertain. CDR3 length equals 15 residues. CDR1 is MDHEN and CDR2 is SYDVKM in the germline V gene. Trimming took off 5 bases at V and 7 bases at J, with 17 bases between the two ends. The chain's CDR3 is CASSPPRRRVEKLFF. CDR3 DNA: TGTGCCAGCAGTCCCCCCCGGCGTCGGGTTGAAAAACTGTTTTTT.

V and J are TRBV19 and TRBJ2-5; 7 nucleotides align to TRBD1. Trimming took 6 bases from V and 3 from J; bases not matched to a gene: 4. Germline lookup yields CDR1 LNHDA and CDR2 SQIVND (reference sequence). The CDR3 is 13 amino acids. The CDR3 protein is CASSRTGEETQYF. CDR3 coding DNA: TGTGCCAGTAGCCGTACAGGGGAAGAGACCCAGTACTTC.

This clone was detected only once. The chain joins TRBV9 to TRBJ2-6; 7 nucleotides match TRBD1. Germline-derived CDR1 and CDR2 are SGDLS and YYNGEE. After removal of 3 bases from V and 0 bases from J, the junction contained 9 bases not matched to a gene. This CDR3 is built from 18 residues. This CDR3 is CASSAPGQKNSGANVLTF. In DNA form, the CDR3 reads TGTGCCAGCAGCGCACCGGGACAGAAAAACTCTGGGGCCAACGTCCTGACTTTC.

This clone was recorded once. CDR3 amino acids: CATSDEAGYNEQFF. In nucleotides, the CDR3 is TGTGCCACCAGTGATGAGGCTGGGTACAATGAGCAGTTCTTC. V and J are TRBV24-1 and TRBJ2-1; D remains ambiguous. The CDR3 extends over 14 amino acids. V lost 3 bases, J lost 4 bases, and 9 bases lay in between. Germline assignment: CDR1 KGHDR and CDR2 SFDVKD.

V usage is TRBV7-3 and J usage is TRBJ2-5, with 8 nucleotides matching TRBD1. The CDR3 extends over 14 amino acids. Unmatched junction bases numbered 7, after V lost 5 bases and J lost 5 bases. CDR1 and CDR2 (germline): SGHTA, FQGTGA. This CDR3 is CASSQAPGGETQYF. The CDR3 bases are TGTGCCAGCAGCCAAGCCCCAGGGGGCGAGACCCAGTACTTC.

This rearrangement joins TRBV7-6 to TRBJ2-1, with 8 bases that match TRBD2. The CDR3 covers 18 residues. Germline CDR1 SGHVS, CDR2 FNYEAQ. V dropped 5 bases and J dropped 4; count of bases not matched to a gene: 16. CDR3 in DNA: TGTGCCAGCAGCCCCCCGGCCCTACGCGGGAGGCGTTACAATGAGCAGTTCTTC. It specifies CASSPPALRGRRYNEQFF. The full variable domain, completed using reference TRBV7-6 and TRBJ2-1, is GAGVSQSPRYKVTKRGQDVALRCDPISGHVSLYWYRQALGQGPEFLTYFNYEAQQDKSGLPNDRFSAERPEGSISTLTIQRTEQRDSAMYRCASSPPALRGRRYNEQFFGPGTRLTVL.

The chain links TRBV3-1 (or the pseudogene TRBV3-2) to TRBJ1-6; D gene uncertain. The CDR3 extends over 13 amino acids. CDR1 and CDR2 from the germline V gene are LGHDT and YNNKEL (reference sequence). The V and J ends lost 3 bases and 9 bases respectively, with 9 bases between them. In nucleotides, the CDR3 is TGTGCCAGCAGCCAGAACACGGGTTCACCCCTCCACTTT. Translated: CASSQNTGSPLHF.